This TCR beta chain was sequenced in a study of T cell repertoires in cytomegalovirus infection. Study information: Public signatures in TCR beta pointed to CMV infection and matching HLA type. Study-wide results and caveats: Of the TCR beta families, the public ones yielded a cumulative frequency that identified carriers of CMV plus the relevant HLA. The study found HLA-C-restricted CMV-specific TCR beta clonotypes dominating the ex vivo response.

TCRdb itself ran the reads through MiXCR, one entry per CDR3 protein. The sample lists around 740,000 distinct CDR3 sequences; 35% were seen once. About this clonotype itself: The antigen is unknown.

V shed 5 bases, J shed 5 bases, and the junction held 18 bases outside the gene matches. This CDR3 has 18 amino acids. Germline V gene data show CDR1 as LNHDA and CDR2 as SQIVND (reference sequence). The rearrangement uses TRBV19 and TRBJ2-7; TRBD1 agrees at 10 bases. The clonotype comes from a human donor in good health (CMV status not recorded). Some clones in this sample may be carry-over from other donors' samples. The specimen sequenced was PBMCs. CDR3: CASSGRDRGLPGLNEQYF. CDR3 nucleotide sequence: TGTGCCAGTAGTGGCCGGGACAGGGGCCTACCAGGGCTGAACGAGCAGTACTTC.